This T cell receptor (beta chain) was sequenced in a study of cytomegalovirus exposure and HLA in healthy donors. Germline lookup yields CDR1 SGDLS and CDR2 YYNGEE. Trimming took 2 bases from V and 6 from J, leaving 18 bases between them. This CDR3 has 15 amino acids. A multiplex PCR was run with 60 Vbeta primers and 13 Jbeta primers. The table came from immunoSEQ multiplex PCR; TCRdb's copy has only in-frame clones and leaves some out. The data show roughly 200,000 clones, roughly an eighth seen once. This chain links TRBV9 with TRBJ2-7; possibly TRBD2 for D (6 bases). The receptor comes from a man in his fifties or sixties in good health and CMV-seropositive. What was sequenced was PBMCs. This CDR3 reads CASSVDGGPTFEQYF. The CDR3 DNA is TGTGCCAGCAGCGTCGACGGAGGGCCCACGTTCGAGCAGTACTTC. Combining the CDR3 with reference TRBV9 and TRBJ2-7 gives the whole variable domain DSGVTQTPKHLITATGQRVTLRCSPRSGDLSVYWYQQSLDQGLQFLIQYYNGEERAKGNILERFSAQQFPDLHSELNLSSLELGDSALYFCASSVDGGPTFEQYFGPGTRLTVT.